These 4 T cell receptor beta chains share one sample of origin, sequenced in a study of shared clonotypes between healthy human individuals. Method: immunoSEQ multiplex PCR; TCRdb's copy keeps in-frame clones and lacks some. The repertoire holds about 1.1 million clones, with 70% to 80% as singletons. The sample taken for sequencing was memory CD4+ T cells from PBMCs. Subset specified: CD45RA-negative fraction. These receptors all come from a man between 18 and 29 years old in good health. Some clones in this sample may be carry-over from other donors' samples.

V gene TRBV19 combines with J gene TRBJ2-1; D may be TRBD1 (5 bases). CDR1 is LNHDA and CDR2 is SQIVND in the germline V gene (reference sequence). V was shortened by 0 bases and J by 10 bases, with 13 bases between the two germline ends. CDR3 length equals 14 residues. The CDR3 spells CASSIEQARREQFF. DNA for the CDR3: TGTGCCAGTAGTATAGAACAGGCTCGCAGGGAGCAGTTCTTC.

The genes are TRBV19 and TRBJ1-1; D unresolved. CDR3 length: 17 amino acids. Trimming left V 5 bases short and J 2 bases short, with 21 bases between. From germline, CDR1 is LNHDA and CDR2 SQIVND (reference sequence). CDR3 region: CASSPTSPWAGNTEAFF. In nucleotides, the CDR3 is TGTGCCAGTAGTCCCACATCCCCTTGGGCGGGCAACACTGAAGCTTTCTTT.

A few counts support this clone. The chain joins TRBV4-2 to TRBJ2-2, with 15 bases lining up with TRBD2. This CDR3 has 16 residues. Germline-derived CDR1 and CDR2 are LGHNA and YNFKEQ. J gave up 6 bases and V 4 bases, and 3 bases lay outside the gene matches. CDR3 DNA: TGTGCCAGCAGCCTTGGGACTAGCGGGGGGTCCGGGGAGCTGTTTTTT. It codes for CASSLGTSGGSGELFF.

The rearrangement uses TRBV4-3 and TRBJ2-1, with 10 positions matching TRBD2. Germline V CDR1 and CDR2: LGHNA, YSLEER. The CDR3 has 15 residues. The V segment lost 3 bases and the J segment 8 bases; nucleotides outside the gene matches: 7. CDR3 coding DNA: TGCGCCAGCAGCCAGGAGCGGGAGGGATGGTATGAGCAGTTCTTC. This sequence encodes CASSQEREGWYEQFF.